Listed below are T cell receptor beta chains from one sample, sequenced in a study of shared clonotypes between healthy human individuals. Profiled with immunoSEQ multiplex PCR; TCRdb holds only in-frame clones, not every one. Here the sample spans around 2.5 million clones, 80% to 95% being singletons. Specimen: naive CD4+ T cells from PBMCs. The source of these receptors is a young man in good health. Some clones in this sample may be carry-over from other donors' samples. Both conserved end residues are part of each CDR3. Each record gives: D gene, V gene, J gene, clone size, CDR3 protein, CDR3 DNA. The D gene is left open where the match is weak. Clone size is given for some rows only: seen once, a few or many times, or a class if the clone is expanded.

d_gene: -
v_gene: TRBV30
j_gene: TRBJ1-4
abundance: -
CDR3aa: CARGLREKLFF
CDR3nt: TGTGCCCGGGGATTGAGGGAAAAACTGTTTTTT

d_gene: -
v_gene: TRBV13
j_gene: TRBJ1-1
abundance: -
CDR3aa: CASSPRMDTEAFF
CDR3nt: TGTGCCAGCAGCCCCCGAATGGACACTGAAGCTTTCTTT

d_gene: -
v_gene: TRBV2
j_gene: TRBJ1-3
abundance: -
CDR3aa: CASRGDSGNTIYF
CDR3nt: TGTGCCAGCAGGGGTGATTCCGGAAACACCATATATTTT

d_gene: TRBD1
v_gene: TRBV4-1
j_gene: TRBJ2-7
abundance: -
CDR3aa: CAGDRGCEQYF
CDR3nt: TGCGCCGGGGACAGGGGATGCGAGCAGTACTTC

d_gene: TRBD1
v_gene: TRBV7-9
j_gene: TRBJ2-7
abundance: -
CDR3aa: CASSRLRDRVDEQYF
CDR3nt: TGTGCCAGCAGCCGCCTCCGGGACAGGGTTGACGAGCAGTACTTC

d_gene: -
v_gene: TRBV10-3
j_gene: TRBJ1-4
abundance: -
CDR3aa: CAISALLGVRYEKLFF
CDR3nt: TGTGCCATCAGTGCCCTGTTAGGGGTTCGATATGAAAAACTGTTTTTT

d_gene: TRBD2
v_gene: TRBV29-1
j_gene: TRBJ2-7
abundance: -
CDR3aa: CSVDGRREGSYEQYF
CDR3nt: TGCAGCGTTGACGGGCGGCGGGAGGGTAGCTACGAGCAGTACTTC

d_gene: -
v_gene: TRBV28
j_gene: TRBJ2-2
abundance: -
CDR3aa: CASSPTRRTGELFF
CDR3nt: TGTGCCAGCAGTCCGACAAGGAGAACCGGGGAGCTGTTTTTT

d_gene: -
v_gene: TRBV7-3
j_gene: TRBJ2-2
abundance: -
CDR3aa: CASSSSRVLGGELFF
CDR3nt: TGTGCCAGCAGCTCCTCACGTGTCTTGGGCGGGGAGCTGTTTTTT

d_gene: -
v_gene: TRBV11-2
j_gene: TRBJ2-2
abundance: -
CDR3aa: CASSTSGTTNTGELFF
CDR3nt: TGTGCCAGCAGCACCTCCGGGACAACGAACACCGGGGAGCTGTTTTTT

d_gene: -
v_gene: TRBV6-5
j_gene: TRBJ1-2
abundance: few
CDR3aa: CASSYSGGSYTF
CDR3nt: TGTGCCAGCAGTTACTCGGGAGGGAGCTACACCTTC

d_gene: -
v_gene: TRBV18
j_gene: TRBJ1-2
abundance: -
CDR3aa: CASSSPQGWGYTF
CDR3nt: TGTGCCAGCTCATCACCCCAGGGTTGGGGCTACACCTTC

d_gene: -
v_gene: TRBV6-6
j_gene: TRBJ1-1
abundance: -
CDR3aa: CASSLMWGEAFF
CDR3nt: TGTGCCAGCAGTCTCATGTGGGGCGAAGCTTTCTTT

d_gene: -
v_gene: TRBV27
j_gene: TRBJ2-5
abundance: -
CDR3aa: CASSYRDQETQYF
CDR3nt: TGTGCCAGCAGTTACAGGGACCAAGAGACCCAGTACTTC

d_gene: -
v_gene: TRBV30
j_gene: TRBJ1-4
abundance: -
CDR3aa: CAWLPQGGKLFF
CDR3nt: TGTGCCTGGTTGCCCCAGGGTGGAAAACTGTTTTTT

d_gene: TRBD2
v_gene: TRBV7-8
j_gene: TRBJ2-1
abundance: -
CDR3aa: CASSLNGGLSRYEQFF
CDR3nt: TGTGCCAGCAGCTTAAACGGGGGGTTGAGCAGATACGAGCAGTTCTTC

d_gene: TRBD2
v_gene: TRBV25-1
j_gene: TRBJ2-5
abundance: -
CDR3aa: CASSELRGLAGEETQYF
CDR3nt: TGTGCCAGCAGTGAGTTGAGGGGCCTAGCGGGAGAAGAGACCCAGTACTTC

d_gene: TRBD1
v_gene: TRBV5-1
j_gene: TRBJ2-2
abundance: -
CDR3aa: CASSLGQGNLNTGELFF
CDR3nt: TGCGCCAGCAGCTTGGGACAGGGAAACCTGAACACCGGGGAGCTGTTTTTT

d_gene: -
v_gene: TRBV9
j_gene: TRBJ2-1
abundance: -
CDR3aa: CASSVGVSYGYNEQFF
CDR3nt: TGTGCCAGCAGCGTAGGGGTCAGTTACGGGTACAATGAGCAGTTCTTC

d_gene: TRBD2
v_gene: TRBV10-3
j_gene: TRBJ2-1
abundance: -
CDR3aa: CAISESLAGDLFF
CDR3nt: TGTGCCATCAGTGAGTCGTTAGCGGGAGATCTGTTCTTC

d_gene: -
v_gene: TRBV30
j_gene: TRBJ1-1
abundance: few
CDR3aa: CAWTRMLNTEAFF
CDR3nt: TGTGCCTGGACCCGGATGTTAAACACTGAAGCTTTCTTT

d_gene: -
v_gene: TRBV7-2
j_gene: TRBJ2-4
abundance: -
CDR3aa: CASSLVSTTAKNIQYF
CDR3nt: TGTGCCAGCAGCTTAGTATCGACTACCGCCAAAAACATTCAGTACTTC

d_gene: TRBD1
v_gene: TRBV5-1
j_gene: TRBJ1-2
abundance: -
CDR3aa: CASSPRTGSGYTF
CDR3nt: TGCGCCAGCAGCCCTCGGACAGGGAGTGGCTACACCTTC

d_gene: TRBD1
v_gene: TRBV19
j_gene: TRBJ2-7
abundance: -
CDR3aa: CASSIGGGQGTEQYF
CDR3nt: TGTGCCAGTAGTATAGGAGGGGGACAGGGCACCGAGCAGTACTTC

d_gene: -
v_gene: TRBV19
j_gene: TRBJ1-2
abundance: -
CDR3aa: CASTARGYGYTF
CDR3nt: TGTGCCAGTACCGCACGGGGGTATGGCTACACCTTC

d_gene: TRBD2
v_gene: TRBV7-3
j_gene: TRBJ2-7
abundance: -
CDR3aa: CASSSGLGSYYEQYF
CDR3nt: TGTGCCAGCAGCTCAGGACTAGGCTCTTACTACGAGCAGTACTTC

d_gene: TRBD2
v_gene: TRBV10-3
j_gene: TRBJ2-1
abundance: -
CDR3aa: CAISSSGVGYNEQFF
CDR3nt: TGTGCCATCAGTTCTAGCGGAGTCGGATACAATGAGCAGTTCTTC

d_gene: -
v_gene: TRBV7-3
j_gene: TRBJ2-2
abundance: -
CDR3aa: CASSLGASTGELFF
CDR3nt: TGTGCCAGCAGCTTAGGAGCAAGCACCGGGGAGCTGTTTTTT

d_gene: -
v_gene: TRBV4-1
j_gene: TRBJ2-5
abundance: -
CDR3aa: CASSQVSRGQDSQETQYF
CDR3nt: TGCGCCAGCAGCCAAGTTTCTAGAGGGCAGGATAGCCAAGAGACCCAGTACTTC

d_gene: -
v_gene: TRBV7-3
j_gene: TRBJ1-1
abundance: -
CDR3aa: CASRAGTLNTEAFF
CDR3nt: TGTGCCAGCAGAGCCGGGACGCTGAACACTGAAGCTTTCTTT

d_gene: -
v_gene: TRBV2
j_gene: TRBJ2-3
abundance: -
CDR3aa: CASSEAPRSGTDTQYF
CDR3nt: TGTGCCAGCAGTGAAGCTCCGCGGAGCGGGACAGATACGCAGTATTTT

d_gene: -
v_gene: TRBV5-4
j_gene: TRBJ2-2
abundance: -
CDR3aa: CASSLATGMRAGELFF
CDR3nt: TGTGCCAGCAGCTTGGCCACAGGGATGAGGGCCGGGGAGCTGTTTTTT

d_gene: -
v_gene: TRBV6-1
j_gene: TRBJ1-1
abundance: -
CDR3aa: CASSEKGGTEAFF
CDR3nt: TGTGCCAGCAGTGAAAAAGGGGGCACTGAAGCTTTCTTT